The subject of this entry is one T cell receptor (beta chain). What it binds is unknown. The sample belongs to a study of cytomegalovirus exposure and HLA in healthy donors. Vbeta (60) and Jbeta (13) primers were used in the PCR. Repertoires were generated with immunoSEQ multiplex PCR, while TCRdb's copy carries only in-frame clones and drops some. In the table there are more than 150,000 clones, less than 85% of which are singletons. Whole-study findings and limits: Analyses of presence/absence relied on an assumption of roughly uniform sequencing depth across donors.

Nominally healthy donors provided the samples, though records likely missed some immune exposures. The sequencing sample was made of PBMCs. The TCR originated in a boy aged 10-17 years in good health and CMV-seronegative.

In DNA form, the CDR3 reads TGTGCCAGCACCCAAGGGGGGGCTGCTGAAGCTTTCTTT. Protein sequence: CASTQGGAAEAFF. The chain links TRBV9 to TRBJ1-1, with a possible D match to TRBD1 (6 bases). Trimming cost V 6 bases and J 6 bases, with 15 bases left between them. This CDR3 has 13 residues. Per the germline V gene, CDR1 is SGDLS and CDR2 is YYNGEE.